These 16 T cell receptor beta chains came from one sample sequenced in a study of neoadjuvant nivolumab and ipilimumab in lung cancer. TCRdb's copy holds only in-frame clones and misses some; the assay was immunoSEQ multiplex PCR. The sample holds about 38,000 clones, roughly 89% seen once. The specimen comprised peripheral blood, sampled before neoadjuvant nivolumab, alone or with ipilimumab. Every receptor here comes from an adult with non-small cell lung cancer.

The chain combines TRBV11-2 with TRBJ2-3; a possible D gene is TRBD2 (5 bases). Germline CDR1 is SGHAT and CDR2 is FQNNGV. V lost 1 base and J lost 2, with 10 bases in between. There are 15 residues in the CDR3. The chain's CDR3 is CASSLVGLTTDTQYF. DNA of the CDR3: TGTGCCAGCAGCTTAGTCGGACTTACCACAGATACGCAGTATTTT.

The J gene is TRBJ2-1, the V gene TRBV7-6; 7 nucleotides line up with TRBD1. Per the germline V gene, CDR1 is SGHVS and CDR2 is FNYEAQ. The CDR3 consists of 14 residues. The ends lost 1 base at V and 5 bases at J; junction bases unmatched: 2. The CDR3 DNA reads as TGTGCCAGCAGCTTAGTGACAGGGAACAATGAGCAGTTCTTC. Its protein is CASSLVTGNNEQFF.

The chain couples TRBV27 to TRBJ2-5, with 8 bases aligning to TRBD1. J was trimmed by 7 bases and V by 4 bases; bases with no gene match: 8. Germline values: CDR1 MNHEY, CDR2 SMNVEV (reference sequence). This CDR3 has 14 amino acids. This CDR3 reads CASSSDRGGGTQYF. The CDR3 DNA follows: TGTGCCAGCAGTTCCGACAGGGGCGGCGGGACCCAGTACTTC.

The V call is TRBV14, the J call TRBJ2-6; D may be TRBD2 (5 bases). Per the germline V gene, CDR1 is SGHDN and CDR2 is FVKESK. The V end lost 2 bases, the J end lost 4 bases, and 12 bases lay between the germline ends. This CDR3 has 16 amino acids. The CDR3 protein is CASSQFGGLGANVLTF. In DNA, the CDR3 is TGTGCCAGCAGCCAATTTGGCGGGCTCGGGGCCAACGTCCTGACTTTC.

This sequence joins TRBV7-3 and TRBJ2-3; D unresolved. Germline values: CDR1 SGHTA, CDR2 FQGTGA. This CDR3 is 11 amino acids long. Trimming removed 11 bases at V and 6 bases at J, with 12 bases between. CDR3 DNA sequence: TGTGCCCTCAGCTCCTACGATACGCAGTATTTT. This sequence encodes CALSSYDTQYF.

The rearrangement joins TRBV9 to TRBJ2-3; 14 nucleotides line up with TRBD2. CDR1 is SGDLS, CDR2 YYNGEE, per germline. With V trimmed by 1 base and J by 4 bases, 2 bases remained unmatched. This CDR3 comprises 16 residues. DNA of the CDR3: TGTGCCAGCAGCGTATCGGGACTAGCGGGAGCAGATACGCAGTATTTT. This codes for CASSVSGLAGADTQYF.

This clone was counted only a few times. The chain carries TRBV6-1 and TRBJ2-2; D not certain. Germline V lookup: CDR1 MNHNS, CDR2 SASEGT. V lost 6 bases to trimming and J lost 7 bases, with 12 bases between them. This CDR3 is 13 amino acids long. CDR3 nucleotides: TGTGCCAGCAGGGATCGACGGGTCGGGGAGCTGTTTTTT. Its translation is CASRDRRVGELFF.

This sequence joins TRBV7-2 and TRBJ2-3; D is possibly TRBD2 (6 bases). V lost 5 bases, J lost 2 bases, and 11 bases lay in between. Looked up from germline, CDR1 is SGHTA and CDR2 is FQGNSA. This CDR3 region has 14 residues. The CDR3 here is CASSPGLHTDTQYF. The CDR3 region has the DNA TGTGCCAGCAGCCCGGGACTTCACACAGATACGCAGTATTTT.

The CDR3 spells CSGTGRLVGTDTQYF. CDR3 coding DNA: TGCAGCGGAACGGGACGTCTAGTAGGTACAGATACGCAGTATTTT. V and J are TRBV29-1 and TRBJ2-3; D is possibly TRBD1 or TRBD2 (5 bases each). Trimming pared 7 bases from V and 3 bases from J, leaving 20 bases between. This CDR3 contains 15 residues. Per germline, CDR1 SQVTM and CDR2 ANQGSEA.

The V and J genes are TRBV29-1 and TRBJ2-7; the match to TRBD1 covers 9 bases. V lost 3 bases and J lost 1; bases outside the gene matches: 1. This CDR3 comprises 13 residues. Germline CDR1 and CDR2: SQVTM and ANQGSEA. Here the CDR3 DNA reads TGCAGCGTTGATGGGACAGGGTCCTACGAGCAGTACTTC. Its translation: CSVDGTGSYEQYF.

The CDR3 bases are TGTGCCAGCAGCTTATCCGCAGGGGTAAACACCGGGGAGCTGTTTTTT. It yields the protein CASSLSAGVNTGELFF. The rearrangement links TRBV7-6 to TRBJ2-2; possible D gene TRBD1, 6 bases. Between the trimmed V and J ends, which lost 2 bases and 2 bases, there was a span of 12 bases. Germline V gene data show CDR1 as SGHVS and CDR2 as FNYEAQ. CDR3 size: 16 residues.

This chain links TRBV5-1 with TRBJ2-2, with D maybe TRBD1 (5 bases). V gave up 0 bases and J gave up 7 bases, with 10 bases separating them. Germline V CDR1 and CDR2: SGHRS, YFSETQ. The CDR3 contains 14 residues. In DNA form, the CDR3 reads TGCGCCAGCAGCTTGGCTGGGGCCGGCGGGGAGCTGTTTTTT. This sequence encodes CASSLAGAGGELFF.

V is TRBV18 and J is TRBJ2-5; D possibly uses TRBD1 or TRBD2 (5 bases each). V lost 6 bases and J lost 0, with 5 bases in between. The CDR3 covers 12 residues. The germline V gene has CDR1 KGHSH and CDR2 LQKENI. Written as DNA, the CDR3 is TGTGCCAGCTCGGGGGACCAAGAGACCCAGTACTTC. Encoded protein: CASSGDQETQYF.

This sequence joins TRBV27 and TRBJ2-5; D might be TRBD2 (6 bases). Between the trimmed V and J ends, which lost 5 bases and 5 bases, there was a span of 24 bases. In germline, CDR1 is MNHEY, CDR2 SMNVEV (reference sequence). This CDR3 has 17 amino acids. The CDR3 coding sequence is TGTGCCAGCAGTCGCAGTGGGGGGTCCCGGGGCAGGGAGACCCAGTACTTC. This sequence encodes CASSRSGGSRGRETQYF.

Comment on this clone: The same CDR3 can be traced to other DNA sequences in this sample. V is TRBV5-1 and J is TRBJ2-6; D call uncertain. CDR3 length: 15 amino acids. Trimming took 0 bases from V and 0 from J, leaving 4 bases between them. The germline V gene encodes CDR1 SGHRS and CDR2 YFSETQ. CDR3 amino acids: CASSLGSSGANVLTF. CDR3 coding DNA: TGCGCCAGCAGCTTGGGTAGCTCTGGGGCCAACGTCCTGACTTTC.

The chain links TRBV13 to TRBJ2-7, with 8 nucleotides matching TRBD2. This CDR3 comprises 13 residues. Trimming cost V 4 bases and J 6 bases; bases outside gene matches: 5. The germline V gene encodes CDR1 PRHDT and CDR2 FYEKMQ (reference sequence). The CDR3 nucleotides read TGTGCCAGCAGCTCGCGGGAGGCCGGCGAGCAGTACTTC. This sequence encodes CASSSREAGEQYF.